This TCR beta chain comes out of a study of blood T cell repertoires in COVID-19. The wider study: The United States, Italy and Spain provided the acute and convalescent COVID-19 samples. Sample material is recorded as cDNA or gDNA derived from T cells, B-cell-depleted T cells, or PBMCs.

This CDR3 has 17 residues. Germline-derived CDR1 and CDR2 are WSHSY and SAAADI. Germline trimming cut 2 bases from V and 0 bases from J; bases unmatched to any gene: 9. In the authors' methods: Reference gene primers were amplified, and this amplification served to estimate nucleated cell counts. Profiling relied on immunoSEQ multiplex PCR, and the TCRdb table lists in-frame clones only, not all of them. That table gives V, J and clone size, and the DNA gave D and trimming. The top ten clones hold about 10% of a sample with roughly 280,000 clones, over 75% of them seen once. The sample was peripheral blood. The chain uses TRBV10-2 and TRBJ1-2, with 7 bases aligning to TRBD1. The sequence derives from a woman in her 70s with acute or convalescent COVID-19. This CDR3 is CASSERTGRSSNYGYTF. CDR3 DNA sequence: TGCGCCAGCAGTGAGCGGACAGGACGATCTTCTAACTATGGCTACACCTTC.